The 22 T cell receptor beta chains reported below all come from one sample, sequenced in a study of cytomegalovirus exposure and HLA in healthy donors. A multiplex PCR was run with 60 Vbeta primers and 13 Jbeta primers. TCRdb's copy holds only in-frame clones and misses some; the assay was immunoSEQ multiplex PCR. The profile shows 85,000 to 110,000 clones, around 65% of them singletons. The specimen sequenced was PBMCs. All receptors come from a woman aged 45 to 65 in good health and CMV-seronegative.

V gene TRBV11-2 combines with J gene TRBJ2-1; TRBD2 is a possible D gene (5 bases). V lost 7 bases to trimming and J lost 3 bases, with 16 bases between them. There are 15 residues in the CDR3. Germline assignment: CDR1 SGHAT and CDR2 FQNNGV. For the CDR3, the DNA is TGTGCCAGCACTATCGGCAGCGGAGGCTACAATGAGCAGTTCTTC. Its protein product is CASTIGSGGYNEQFF.

The chain carries TRBV19 and TRBJ1-2, with 7 positions matching TRBD1. In germline, CDR1 is LNHDA, CDR2 SQIVND (reference sequence). The CDR3 extends over 14 amino acids. With 5 bases clipped from V and 8 bases from J, the junction kept 11 bases outside the gene matches. The CDR3 is CASSPTDRLKGYTF. The CDR3, as DNA: TGTGCCAGTAGTCCGACGGACAGGTTAAAGGGCTACACCTTC. Drawing the rest from reference TRBV19 and TRBJ1-2, the complete variable domain is DGGITQSPKYLFRKEGQNVTLSCEQNLNHDAMYWYRQDPGQGLRLIYYSQIVNDFQKGDIAEGYSVSREKKESFPLTVTSAQKNPTAFYLCASSPTDRLKGYTFGSGTRLTVV.

The V call is TRBV29-1, the J call TRBJ2-5, with TRBD2 matching 15 bases. The V and J ends lost 6 bases and 2 bases, in that order; junction bases with no gene match: 7. This CDR3 spans 16 amino acids. Germline lookup yields CDR1 SQVTM and CDR2 ANQGSEA. CDR3 nucleotides: TGCAGCGTCCCGGGACTAGCGGGGGGCCAGCAAGAGACCCAGTACTTC. Protein sequence: CSVPGLAGGQQETQYF.

The CDR3 nucleotides read TGCAGCGTTGAGCCCGTTGAGGGACTAGGGGTTAGGGAGACCCAGTACTTC. This sequence encodes CSVEPVEGLGVRETQYF. The genes are TRBV29-1 and TRBJ2-5; 8 bases agree with TRBD2. The CDR3 runs 17 residues. CDR1 is SQVTM, CDR2 ANQGSEA, per germline. V shed 3 bases, J shed 5 bases, and the junction held 17 bases outside the gene matches.

The rearrangement joins TRBV5-1 to TRBJ1-6, with TRBD1 matching 9 bases. V shed 4 bases and J 7 bases; nucleotides not matched to a gene: 15. The CDR3 covers 18 residues. CDR1 and CDR2 (germline): SGHRS, YFSETQ. The CDR3 DNA is TGCGCCAGCAGCCTCACAGGGGGCAGAGGGGTTGGGAATTCACCCCTCCACTTT. Its protein is CASSLTGGRGVGNSPLHF. Filled out from reference TRBV5-1 and TRBJ1-6, the complete variable domain reads KAGVTQTPRYLIKTRGQQVTLSCSPISGHRSVSWYQQTPGQGLQFLFEYFSETQRNKGNFPGRFSGRQFSNSRSEMNVSTLELGDSALYLCASSLTGGRGVGNSPLHFGNGTRLTVT.

The chain carries TRBV2 and TRBJ1-1, with D tentatively TRBD1 (6 bases). The ends were cut back, 2 bases at V and 5 bases at J, with 6 bases in the middle. This CDR3 comprises 12 residues. CDR1 is SNHLY, CDR2 FYNNEI, per germline. CDR3 sequence reads: CASSEQGTEAFF. CDR3 coding DNA: TGTGCCAGCAGTGAACAGGGGACTGAAGCTTTCTTT.

This clone was detected only a few times. The chain couples TRBV30 to TRBJ2-3, with TRBD1 identical over 8 bases. With V trimmed by 1 base and J by 2 bases, 2 bases remained unmatched. The CDR3 has 14 residues. In germline, CDR1 is GTSNPN, CDR2 SVGIG (reference sequence). In DNA, the CDR3 is TGTGCCTGGAGTGAGGACAGGGTCACAGATACGCAGTATTTT. This encodes CAWSEDRVTDTQYF.

This rearrangement joins TRBV7-9 to TRBJ2-5; 7 nucleotides line up with TRBD2. The J segment lost 3 bases and the V segment lost 5 bases, leaving 9 bases of the junction unmatched. The CDR3 spans 15 residues. Germline CDR1 reads SEHNR; CDR2 reads FQNEAQ (reference sequence). CDR3 protein: CASSPKREGEETQYF. CDR3 nucleotide sequence: TGTGCCAGCAGCCCTAAGAGGGAGGGAGAAGAGACCCAGTACTTC.

The CDR3 sequence is CASSLVRGSIDEQFF. The CDR3 bases are TGTGCCAGCAGCTTAGTTAGGGGAAGCATCGATGAGCAGTTCTTC. This chain connects TRBV7-2 to TRBJ2-1; a weak D match, TRBD1 (5 bases). The CDR3 has 15 residues. V shed 1 base and J shed 8 bases, with 15 bases lying between them. Germline CDR1 reads SGHTA; CDR2 reads FQGNSA. The complete variable domain, with remaining parts taken from reference TRBV7-2 and TRBJ2-1, reads GAGVSQSPSNKVTEKGKDVELRCDPISGHTALYWYRQSLGQGLEFLIYFQGNSAPDKSGLPSDRFSAERTGGSVSTLTIQRTQQEDSAVYLCASSLVRGSIDEQFFGPGTRLTVL.

The chain has TRBV7-2 and TRBJ2-7; a possible D gene is TRBD2 (6 bases). Trimming left V 5 bases short and J 5 bases short, with 16 bases between. From germline, CDR1 is SGHTA and CDR2 FQGNSA. The CDR3 is made up of 14 amino acids. The CDR3 is CASSRDSPVNEQYF. The CDR3 coding sequence is TGTGCCAGCAGCCGGGACTCCCCGGTTAACGAGCAGTACTTC.

This chain connects TRBV29-1 to TRBJ1-1, with D possibly matching TRBD1 (5 bases). V shed 7 bases and J shed 5 bases, with 14 bases lying between them. The CDR3 runs to 12 residues. The germline V gene has CDR1 SQVTM and CDR2 ANQGSEA. DNA for the CDR3: TGCAGCGCCTTTGGGGGAGGGACTGAAGCTTTCTTT. This gives the protein CSAFGGGTEAFF.

J is TRBJ2-7 and V is TRBV27; tentative D call: TRBD1 (5 bases). Trimming left V 1 base short and J 5 bases short, with 15 bases between. In germline, CDR1 is MNHEY, CDR2 SMNVEV (reference sequence). CDR3 size: 15 residues. The CDR3 DNA reads as TGTGCCAGCAGTTTATTTTGGGGCGCAGAAAACGAGCAGTACTTC. Its translation is CASSLFWGAENEQYF.

The chain employs TRBV5-4 and TRBJ2-4, with D possibly TRBD1 on 5 matching bases. The CDR3 runs 16 residues. Trimming cost V 6 bases and J 4 bases, with 20 bases left between them. Germline CDR1 is SGHNT and CDR2 is YYREEE (reference sequence). The CDR3 loop is CASTLTPTGYKNIQYF. The CDR3 coding sequence is TGTGCCAGCACCCTGACGCCTACAGGATATAAAAACATTCAGTACTTC.

The chain uses TRBV4-1 and TRBJ1-3; 7 bases map to TRBD1. V dropped 1 base and J dropped 2; count of bases not matched to a gene: 5. Germline assignment: CDR1 MGHRA and CDR2 YSYEKL. The CDR3 has 16 amino acids. CDR3 region: CASSQAGQLTGNTIYF. The CDR3 nucleotides read TGCGCCAGCAGCCAAGCGGGACAGCTAACTGGAAACACCATATATTTT.

This clone occurred a few times. This chain joins TRBV18 and TRBJ2-7; D not certain. Germline CDR1 reads KGHSH; CDR2 reads LQKENI. V was trimmed by 1 base and J by 3 bases, leaving 7 bases between them. This CDR3 has 13 amino acids. For the CDR3, the DNA is TGTGCCAGCTCACCACAGCCGAGCTACGAGCAGTACTTC. Protein: CASSPQPSYEQYF.

In nucleotides, the CDR3 is TGTGCCAGCAGCTTATTCCTGGACAGGGGGGACTATGGCTACACCTTC. It translates to CASSLFLDRGDYGYTF. V is TRBV13 and J is TRBJ1-2, with 10 bases fitting TRBD1. Germline values: CDR1 PRHDT, CDR2 FYEKMQ (reference sequence). The CDR3 totals 16 residues. V trimming: 2 bases; J trimming: 3 bases; junction bases outside the gene matches: 6.

This chain connects TRBV7-9 to TRBJ1-1, with D possibly matching TRBD1 (6 bases). CDR3 size: 15 residues. V lost 5 bases, J lost 2 bases, and 15 bases lay in between. Germline lookup yields CDR1 SEHNR and CDR2 FQNEAQ (reference sequence). CDR3 sequence reads: CASSPSRDINTEAFF. CDR3 in DNA: TGTGCCAGCAGCCCAAGCCGGGACATAAACACTGAAGCTTTCTTT.

CDR3 region: CASSPNRANTEAFF. The CDR3 region has the DNA TGTGCCAGCAGTCCAAACAGGGCCAACACTGAAGCTTTCTTT. The rearrangement links TRBV6-6 to TRBJ1-1, with a tentative D call TRBD1 (6 bases). The ends were cut back, 5 bases at V and 2 bases at J, with 12 bases in the middle. CDR1 MNHNY and CDR2 SVGAGI come from the germline V gene (reference sequence). The CDR3 length is 14 residues.

The chain carries TRBV6-5 and TRBJ2-7, with D perhaps TRBD1 (7 bases). V lost 6 bases and J lost 4, with 13 bases in between. The germline gives CDR1 MNHEY, CDR2 SVGAGI. The CDR3 consists of 13 residues. The CDR3 here is CASSAGQRYEQYF. CDR3 coding DNA: TGTGCCAGCAGCGCGGGACAGAGATACGAGCAGTACTTC.

This chain links TRBV14 with TRBJ2-3; D is unclear. Between the trimmed V and J ends, which lost 1 base and 7 bases, there was a span of 6 bases. CDR3 length equals 12 residues. The germline gives CDR1 SGHDN, CDR2 FVKESK. The CDR3 sequence: CASSQASYTQYF. As DNA, the CDR3 is TGTGCCAGCAGCCAAGCGTCGTATACGCAGTATTTT.

The chain recombines TRBV29-1 with TRBJ2-6, with 8 bases matching TRBD1. CDR1 and CDR2 (germline): SQVTM, ANQGSEA. CDR3 size: 20 residues. V gave up 3 bases and J gave up 1 base; unmatched junction bases: 17. The CDR3: CSVEMGLSTGDPSGANVLTF. The CDR3 DNA follows: TGCAGCGTTGAGATGGGACTCTCGACAGGGGATCCTTCTGGGGCCAACGTCCTGACTTTC.

This clone was picked up a small number of times. The CDR3 region has the DNA TGTGCCAGCAGGAGGGGGGGCTCCGAGCAGTACTTC. Its protein product is CASRRGGSEQYF. This chain connects TRBV2 to TRBJ2-7, with D maybe TRBD2 (7 bases). Germline-derived CDR1 and CDR2 are SNHLY and FYNNEI. The V gene lost 6 bases and the J gene lost 6 bases, with 12 bases spanning the gap. This CDR3 spans 12 amino acids.